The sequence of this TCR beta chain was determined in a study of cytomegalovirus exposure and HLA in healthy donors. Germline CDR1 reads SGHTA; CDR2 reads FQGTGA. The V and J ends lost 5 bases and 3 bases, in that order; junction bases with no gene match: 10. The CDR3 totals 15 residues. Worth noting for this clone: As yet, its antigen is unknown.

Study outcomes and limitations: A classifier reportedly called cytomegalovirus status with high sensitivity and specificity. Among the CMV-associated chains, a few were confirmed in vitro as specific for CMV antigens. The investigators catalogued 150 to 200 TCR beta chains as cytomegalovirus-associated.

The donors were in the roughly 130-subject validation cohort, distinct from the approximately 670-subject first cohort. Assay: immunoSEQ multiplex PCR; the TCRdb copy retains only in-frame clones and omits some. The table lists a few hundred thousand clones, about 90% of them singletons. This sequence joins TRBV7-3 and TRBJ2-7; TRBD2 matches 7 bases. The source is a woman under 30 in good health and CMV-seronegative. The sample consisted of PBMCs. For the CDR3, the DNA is TGTGCCAGCAGCCGGGAGGCGCGTCGAGGCTACGAGCAGTACTTC. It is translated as CASSREARRGYEQYF. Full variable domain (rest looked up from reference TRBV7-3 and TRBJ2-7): GAGVSQTPSNKVTEKGKYVELRCDPISGHTALYWYRQSLGQGPEFLIYFQGTGAADDSGLPNDRFFAVRPEGSVSTLKIQRTERGDSAVYLCASSREARRGYEQYFGPGTRLTVT.